This TCR beta chain was identified in a study of T cells in Graves' hyperthyroidism and ophthalmopathy. General study findings and limits: The model predicted ophthalmopathy a median around 6 months before onset.

Amplification targeted TCR beta CDR3 regions from RNA transcripts. HTBI primers drove first-round RT-PCR of the TCR CDR3. Via MiXCR, TCRdb re-called the multiplex PCR reads, giving one row per CDR3 protein. The sample contains about 510,000 distinct CDR3 sequences, less than 15% of which appear only once. V lost 6 bases, J lost 3 bases, and 10 bases stayed unmatched. CDR3 length: 15 amino acids. Germline CDR1 and CDR2: DFQATT and SNEGSKA (reference sequence). This clonotype was seen repeatedly, ten times or more. What it recognizes is unknown. The source material was blood. The clonotype originates from a woman between 40 and 55 years old with Graves' hyperthyroidism. The gene calls are TRBV20-1 and TRBJ2-7, with TRBD2 matching over 11 bases. The CDR3 spells CSAIPGLAEGYEQYF. CDR3 nucleotide sequence: TGCAGTGCGATCCCGGGACTAGCGGAGGGCTACGAGCAGTACTTC.